The T cell receptor (beta chain) under discussion was sequenced for a study of T cells after yellow fever vaccination. Looking at the study overall: SMART-Seq v4 Ultra Low Input served to prepare low-cell-number fractions.

A note on this clonotype: Antigen specificity is unknown.

This CDR3 has 14 amino acids. V dropped 3 bases and J dropped 4 bases, with 13 bases sitting between them. As TCR cDNA was made by 5'RACE template switching, a universal primer site and UMIs were added. TCRdb processed the 5' RACE reads anew with MiXCR; each CDR3 protein has one entry. The sample contains under 300,000 distinct CDR3 sequences, approximately 6.8% of which appear only once. Study-wide results and caveats: Across the CD4 and CD8 compartments, a small share of clonotypes was present in both. Subsequent booster samples again held most clones from primary vaccination (96% CD4, about 90% CD8).

This TCR came from a man aged 25-45 years who received the YFV17D yellow fever vaccine. The chain recombines TRBV12-3 or TRBV12-4 with TRBJ2-7; tentatively, D is TRBD1 (6 bases). The sequencing used CD4+ T cells sorted from PBMCs, collected on the day of the yellow fever booster vaccination. In DNA form, the CDR3 reads TGTGCCAGCAGTTTCGGGACACCCTTTTACGAGCAGTACTTC. Translated: CASSFGTPFYEQYF.